The 26 T cell receptor beta chains reported below all come from one sample, sequenced in a study of T cell responses to AZD1222 COVID-19 vaccine (dated by TCRdb to 2020 to 2022). Libraries were constructed by the immunoSEQ multiplex PCR assay. TCRdb limited this immuneACCESS table to in-frame rearrangements with V and J called. A share of clones is missing; checked studies link under half to unresolved V genes, and the rest is unexplained. The sample contains approximately 160,000 clones, over 75% of them found a single time. The biggest ten clones account for roughly 1.6% of the sample. The sample's time point label is to be understood as: baseline before first vaccination. The sample in question was peripheral blood, obtained on day 0 of AZD1222 vaccination. The receptors were sampled from an adult in good health.

The J gene is TRBJ1-2, the V gene TRBV30, with D unclear. With 0 bases removed from V and 4 bases from J, the gap between germline ends came to 9 bases. This CDR3 spans 13 amino acids. Germline CDR1 is GTSNPN and CDR2 is SVGIG (reference sequence). Written as DNA, the CDR3 is TGTGCCTGGAGTGTAAGTGGGGTCTATGGCTACACCTTC. This gives the protein CAWSVSGVYGYTF.

The genes are TRBV3-1 (or the pseudogene TRBV3-2) and TRBJ2-5; 11 nucleotides agree with TRBD2. The length of the CDR3 is 18 residues. Looked up from germline, CDR1 is LGHDT and CDR2 is YNNKEL (reference sequence). The V gene end was trimmed by 2 bases and the J gene end by 4 bases; junction bases not matched to a gene: 12. The CDR3 nucleotides read TGTGCCAGCAGCCAAATCATGTCTAGCGGGGGGCTGGGAGAGACCCAGTACTTC. Residues: CASSQIMSSGGLGETQYF.

This chain connects TRBV6-2 or TRBV6-3 to TRBJ1-4, with D perhaps TRBD1 (6 bases). Germline CDR1 reads MNHEY; CDR2 reads SVGEGT. V gave up 2 bases and J gave up 4 bases, with 11 bases separating them. This CDR3 has 15 amino acids. CDR3 in DNA: TGTGCCAGCAGTTACGGCCAGGGGAATAATGAAAAACTGTTTTTT. Residues: CASSYGQGNNEKLFF.

The chain uses TRBV3-1 (or the pseudogene TRBV3-2) and TRBJ2-5, with 7 positions matching TRBD2. Germline CDR1 reads LGHDT; CDR2 reads YNNKEL (reference sequence). The CDR3 spans 15 residues. The trim removed 0 bases at V and 6 bases at J, leaving 7 bases unmatched. CDR3 protein: CASSQDASGEQTQYF. As DNA, the CDR3 is TGTGCCAGCAGCCAAGATGCTAGCGGAGAGCAGACCCAGTACTTC.

V is TRBV5-1 and J is TRBJ2-1; D possibly matches TRBD1 or TRBD2 (5 bases each). The CDR3 sequence is 15 residues long. V was shortened by 4 bases and J by 3 bases, with 14 bases between the two germline ends. Germline CDR1 and CDR2: SGHRS and YFSETQ. CDR3 protein: CASSLRDGNYNEQFF. CDR3 bases: TGCGCCAGCAGCCTACGGGACGGCAACTACAATGAGCAGTTCTTC.

This chain uses TRBV4-1 with TRBJ2-1, with D unresolved. The germline V gene has CDR1 MGHRA and CDR2 YSYEKL. CDR3 length equals 13 residues. Trimming left V 3 bases short and J 10 bases short, with 13 bases between. Here the CDR3 reads CASSHLRLREQFF. In DNA form, the CDR3 reads TGCGCCAGCAGCCATCTCCGTCTGCGGGAGCAGTTCTTC.

The V and J genes are TRBV15 and TRBJ2-3; 11 bases fit TRBD2. The V and J ends lost 1 base and 1 base, in that order; junction bases with no gene match: 4. The CDR3 loop spans 17 amino acids. The V gene's germline CDR1 is LNHNV and CDR2 YYDKDF (reference sequence). The CDR3 DNA reads as TGTGCCACCAGCAGAGCCCCGACTAGCGGGGGCACAGATACGCAGTATTTT. Its translation is CATSRAPTSGGTDTQYF.

The V call is TRBV6-6, the J call TRBJ1-3, with TRBD1 identical over 7 bases. Trimming took 6 bases from V and 2 from J; bases not matched to a gene: 10. Germline-derived CDR1 and CDR2 are MNHNY and SVGAGI (reference sequence). The CDR3 length is 16 residues. Written as DNA, the CDR3 is TGTGCCAGCAGCCCGTCAGGGGGTTCTACTGGAAACACCATATATTTT. Its translation is CASSPSGGSTGNTIYF.

CDR3 sequence reads: CASSLVRSGANVLTF. The CDR3 DNA is TGTGCCAGCAGCTTAGTCCGCTCTGGGGCCAACGTCCTGACTTTC. The chain carries TRBV7-2 and TRBJ2-6; D gene ambiguous. Germline V gene data show CDR1 as SGHTA and CDR2 as FQGNSA. This CDR3 is built from 15 residues. V was cut by 1 base and J by 0 bases, with 4 bases left in between.

The chain recombines TRBV5-8 with TRBJ2-7, with D uncertain. Germline values: CDR1 SGHTS, CDR2 YDEGEE. The CDR3 length is 13 residues. The germline V and J ends were trimmed by 0 bases and 3 bases, with 7 bases remaining between them. For the CDR3, the DNA is TGTGCCAGCAGCTTGGTATCGGGCTACGAGCAGTACTTC. As protein: CASSLVSGYEQYF.

Written as DNA, the CDR3 is TGTGCCAGCAGCTTAATTCGGAGGGAAGAGACCCAGTACTTC. This sequence encodes CASSLIRREETQYF. V gene TRBV7-2 combines with J gene TRBJ2-5; a weak D match, TRBD2 (6 bases). This CDR3 is built from 14 residues. Germline CDR1 reads SGHTA; CDR2 reads FQGNSA. V was cut by 2 bases and J by 3 bases, with 10 bases left in between. Together with reference TRBV7-2 and TRBJ2-5, the CDR3 gives the full variable domain: GAGVSQSPSNKVTEKGKDVELRCDPISGHTALYWYRQSLGQGLEFLIYFQGNSAPDKSGLPSDRFSAERTGGSVSTLTIQRTQQEDSAVYLCASSLIRREETQYFGPGTRLLVL.

The chain couples TRBV7-8 to TRBJ1-5; 8 bases match TRBD1. This CDR3 has 18 amino acids. V dropped 5 bases and J dropped 3; count of bases not matched to a gene: 15. Germline lookup yields CDR1 SGHVS and CDR2 FQNEAQ. CDR3 in amino acids: CASSPGSTGAEDNQPQHF. DNA of the CDR3: TGTGCCAGCAGCCCCGGGTCGACAGGGGCGGAGGACAATCAGCCCCAGCATTTT.

V usage is TRBV5-1 and J usage is TRBJ2-4, with D possibly being TRBD1 (5 bases). V was cut by 5 bases and J by 6 bases, with 9 bases left in between. CDR1 and CDR2 (germline): SGHRS, YFSETQ. The CDR3 is 12 residues long. CDR3 region: CASRGRGNIQYF. The CDR3 DNA sequence: TGCGCCAGCAGGGGGCGTGGAAACATTCAGTACTTC.

This chain links TRBV7-9 with TRBJ2-5; the D gene could be TRBD1 or TRBD2 (5 bases each). The CDR3 runs to 15 residues. V was shortened by 0 bases and J by 5 bases, with 13 bases between the two germline ends. Germline CDR1 reads SEHNR; CDR2 reads FQNEAQ (reference sequence). CDR3 sequence: CASSLARDLPETQYF. DNA of the CDR3: TGTGCCAGCAGCTTAGCGAGGGACCTTCCGGAGACCCAGTACTTC.

The chain has TRBV19 and TRBJ2-3; D could derive from TRBD1 or TRBD2 (5 bases each). V was cut by 11 bases and J by 6 bases, with 12 bases left in between. Germline assignment: CDR1 LNHDA and CDR2 SQIVND (reference sequence). The CDR3 is made up of 11 amino acids. The CDR3 loop reads CASGQRDTQYF. CDR3 DNA sequence: TGTGCCTCGGGGCAAAGGGATACGCAGTATTTT.

The CDR3 spells CASSSPVNKNTGELFF. The CDR3 coding sequence is TGCGCCAGCAGCTCCCCCGTCAACAAGAACACCGGGGAGCTGTTTTTT. This sequence joins TRBV5-1 and TRBJ2-2; no definite D call. V was shortened by 3 bases and J by 1 base, with 13 bases between the two germline ends. The germline V gene has CDR1 SGHRS and CDR2 YFSETQ. This CDR3 spans 16 amino acids.

The CDR3 spells CASSVGEDTEAFF. The CDR3, as DNA: TGTGCCAGTAGCGTGGGAGAGGACACTGAAGCTTTCTTT. The gene calls are TRBV19 and TRBJ1-1; no reliable D call. CDR1 is LNHDA and CDR2 is SQIVND in the germline V gene (reference sequence). With 6 bases removed from V and 3 bases from J, the gap between germline ends came to 11 bases. This CDR3 comprises 13 residues. Drawing the rest from reference TRBV19 and TRBJ1-1, the complete variable domain is DGGITQSPKYLFRKEGQNVTLSCEQNLNHDAMYWYRQDPGQGLRLIYYSQIVNDFQKGDIAEGYSVSREKKESFPLTVTSAQKNPTAFYLCASSVGEDTEAFFGQGTRLTVV.

The chain has TRBV5-8 and TRBJ2-3; TRBD2 aligns across 10 bases. The CDR3 has 16 residues. Germline V lookup: CDR1 SGHTS, CDR2 YDEGEE. V lost 5 bases to trimming and J lost 1 base; unmatched junction nucleotides: 7. CDR3 sequence (DNA): TGTGCCAGCAGTTTACCCGGGACTAGCGGCACAGATACGCAGTATTTT. Its protein product is CASSLPGTSGTDTQYF.

The J gene is TRBJ2-1, the V gene TRBV24-1, with 7 bases identical to TRBD1. CDR1 and CDR2 (germline): KGHDR, SFDVKD. The length of the CDR3 is 16 residues. V lost 2 bases and J lost 0; bases outside the gene matches: 3. The CDR3 DNA reads as TGTGCCACCAGTGATTGGGGACAGAGCTCCTACAATGAGCAGTTCTTC. Protein sequence: CATSDWGQSSYNEQFF.

The count of this clone is one. V gene TRBV27 combines with J gene TRBJ2-7; no definite D call. Deletions cut 3 bases from V and 2 bases from J, with 8 bases between. CDR1 and CDR2 (germline): MNHEY, SMNVEV (reference sequence). The CDR3 length is 13 residues. CDR3 DNA sequence: TGTGCCAGCAGTTTGACGGATACCTACGAGCAGTACTTC. Protein sequence: CASSLTDTYEQYF.

The chain employs TRBV29-1 and TRBJ1-1; no clear D gene. The CDR3 is 11 residues long. Germline loops: CDR1 SQVTM, CDR2 ANQGSEA. V dropped 2 bases and J dropped 6 bases, with 7 bases sitting between them. The CDR3 region has the DNA TGCAGCGTTGAATTACGAGCTGAAGCTTTCTTT. Its translation: CSVELRAEAFF.

The CDR3: CATSAQGLYKVSNQPQHF. The CDR3 nucleotides are TGTGCCACCAGCGCCCAGGGTTTGTATAAGGTAAGCAATCAGCCCCAGCATTTT. The chain couples TRBV15 to TRBJ1-5; tentative D call: TRBD1 (5 bases). The CDR3 sequence is 18 residues long. In germline, CDR1 is LNHNV, CDR2 YYDKDF (reference sequence). Trimming took off 5 bases at V and 1 base at J, with 21 bases between the two ends.

The chain carries TRBV18 and TRBJ1-4; weak D call: TRBD1 (5 bases). CDR1 KGHSH and CDR2 LQKENI come from the germline V gene. Trimming removed 3 bases from V and 10 bases from J, with 9 bases in between. The CDR3 consists of 12 residues. In DNA form, the CDR3 reads TGTGCCAGCTCACCTTATGGGGGAAAACTGTTTTTT. Protein: CASSPYGGKLFF.

The chain is built from TRBV6-5 and TRBJ1-1, with D possibly being TRBD1 (6 bases). Per germline, CDR1 MNHEY and CDR2 SVGAGI. The ends were cut back, 4 bases at V and 0 bases at J, with 9 bases in the middle. The CDR3 extends over 14 amino acids. The CDR3 reads CASSWTEMNTEAFF. CDR3 in DNA: TGTGCCAGCAGTTGGACAGAGATGAACACTGAAGCTTTCTTT.

J is TRBJ2-5 and V is TRBV7-8; D perhaps matches TRBD1 (6 bases). The CDR3 loop spans 13 amino acids. Germline lookup yields CDR1 SGHVS and CDR2 FQNEAQ. V lost 4 bases to trimming and J lost 3 bases, with 9 bases between them. The CDR3 DNA is TGTGCCAGCAGCTCAAACAGGGAAGAGACCCAGTACTTC. It specifies CASSSNREETQYF.

This chain connects TRBV5-1 to TRBJ1-2, with 12 bases matching TRBD1. The ends lost 4 bases at V and 8 bases at J; junction bases unmatched: 12. CDR1 and CDR2 (germline): SGHRS, YFSETQ. The CDR3 has 16 residues. CDR3 sequence reads: CASSPEAGQGARGYTF. CDR3 DNA sequence: TGCGCCAGCAGCCCCGAGGCGGGACAGGGGGCCAGAGGCTACACCTTC. Full variable domain (rest looked up from reference TRBV5-1 and TRBJ1-2): KAGVTQTPRYLIKTRGQQVTLSCSPISGHRSVSWYQQTPGQGLQFLFEYFSETQRNKGNFPGRFSGRQFSNSRSEMNVSTLELGDSALYLCASSPEAGQGARGYTFGSGTRLTVV.